Included here is one T cell receptor (beta chain) sequence, with context. At one end the junction does not follow the germline gene, possibly because of a read error. Naive CD4+ cells had CD25+ Tregs removed. CDR3 length equals 15 residues. Germline V gene data show CDR1 as GTSNPN and CDR2 as SVGIG (reference sequence). Semi-nested PCR with Nested Universal Primer A followed constant-region reverse priming of full-length variable regions. TCRdb redid the calling of the 5' RACE reads with MiXCR, one entry per CDR3 protein. The sample lists roughly 54,000 distinct CDR3 sequences, under 20% occurring once.

The specimen was naive CD4+ T cells sorted from blood. As for subset: naive CD4+ T cells, CD4+CD45RA+CD25-. This clonotype was obtained from a female donor with breast cancer. The chain has TRBV30 and TRBJ1-2; unclear D gene. This chain's CDR3 is CARSVVRTRGYGYAF. The CDR3 coding sequence is TGTGCCCGGAGTGTAGTACGAACCCGTGGCTATGGCTACGCCTTC. Drawing the rest from reference TRBV30 and TRBJ1-2, the complete variable domain is SQTIHQWPATLVQPVGSPLSLECTVEGTSNPNLYWYRQAAGRGLQLLFYSVGIGQISSEVPQNLSASRPQDRQFILSSKKLLLSDSGFYLCARSVVRTRGYGYAFGSGTRLTVV.